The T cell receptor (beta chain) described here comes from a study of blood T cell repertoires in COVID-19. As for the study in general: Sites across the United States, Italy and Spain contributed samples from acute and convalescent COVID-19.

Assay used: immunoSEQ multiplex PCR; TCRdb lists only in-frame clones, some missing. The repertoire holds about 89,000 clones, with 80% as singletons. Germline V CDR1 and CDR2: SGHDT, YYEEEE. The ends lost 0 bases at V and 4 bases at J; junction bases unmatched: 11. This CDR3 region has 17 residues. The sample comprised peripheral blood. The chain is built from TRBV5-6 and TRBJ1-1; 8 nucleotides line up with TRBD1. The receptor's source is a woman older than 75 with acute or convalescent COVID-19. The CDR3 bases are TGTGCCAGCAGCTTGGCCGGGGGCAGGGGGCGAGGCACTGAAGCTTTCTTT. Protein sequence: CASSLAGGRGRGTEAFF. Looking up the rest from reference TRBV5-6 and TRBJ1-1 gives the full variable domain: DAGVTQSPTHLIKTRGQQVTLRCSPKSGHDTVSWYQQALGQGPQFIFQYYEEEERQRGNFPDRFSGHQFPNYSSELNVNALLLGDSALYLCASSLAGGRGRGTEAFFGQGTRLTVV.